These T cell receptor beta chains were read from a single sample in a study of blood T cells in healthy people across ages. TCRdb ran MiXCR on the 5' RACE reads and lists one entry per CDR3 protein. The sample yields 500,000 to 650,000 distinct CDR3 sequences, about a quarter seen once. Separately, the same data were catalogued under a study of T cells of mothers and their children.

The material sequenced was blood. The receptors stem from a boy younger than 10 in good health. Each CDR3 is given with its conserved first and last residue.

j_call cdr3_length v_call cdr3_aa
TRBJ1-2 13 TRBV6-5 CASRRDRDSGYTF
TRBJ1-2 14 TRBV6-5 CASSPWGGSYGYTF
TRBJ2-7 16 TRBV11-2 CASSLASLAPSYEQYF
TRBJ1-4 12 TRBV2 CASRKGGEKLFF
TRBJ1-3 14 TRBV10-3 CASGGQGGGNTIYF
TRBJ2-5 12 TRBV7-9 CAGNKGGETQYF
TRBJ2-7 14 TRBV20-1 CSASSWTGADEQYF
TRBJ1-2 14 TRBV6-2/TRBV6-3 CASSYGDRGYGYTF
TRBJ2-1 12 TRBV20-1 CSARVQGLEQFF
TRBJ2-4 16 TRBV5-1 CASSPGGSGGANIQYF
TRBJ2-1 15 TRBV12-3/TRBV12-4 CASNSWRLSYNEQFF
TRBJ2-7 15 TRBV6-2/TRBV6-3 CASSSLYSGDYEQYF
NA 16 TRBV6-1 CASTRGWTGVSYEQYF
TRBJ2-5 14 TRBV6-1 CASTEGGLWETQYF
TRBJ2-5 12 TRBV30 CAWSERQETQYF
TRBJ2-7 16 TRBV27 CASSLSLTGPTYEQYF
TRBJ2-1 14 TRBV29-1 CSVEGLTGYNEQFF